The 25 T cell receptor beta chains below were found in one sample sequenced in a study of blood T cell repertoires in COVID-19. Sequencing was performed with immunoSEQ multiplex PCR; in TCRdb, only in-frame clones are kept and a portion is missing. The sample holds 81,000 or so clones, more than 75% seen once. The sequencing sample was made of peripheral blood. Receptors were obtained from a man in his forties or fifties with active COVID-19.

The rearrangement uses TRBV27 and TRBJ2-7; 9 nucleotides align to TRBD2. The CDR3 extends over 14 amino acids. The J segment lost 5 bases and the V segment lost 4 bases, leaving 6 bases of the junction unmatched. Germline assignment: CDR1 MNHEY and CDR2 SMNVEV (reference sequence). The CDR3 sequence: CASSSRTSDDEQYF. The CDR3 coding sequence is TGTGCCAGCAGTTCCCGGACTAGCGACGACGAGCAGTACTTC.

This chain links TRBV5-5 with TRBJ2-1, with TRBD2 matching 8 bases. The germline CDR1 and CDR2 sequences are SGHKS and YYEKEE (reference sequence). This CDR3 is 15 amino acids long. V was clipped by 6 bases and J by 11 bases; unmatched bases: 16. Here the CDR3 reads CASTTPGGRNNQQFF. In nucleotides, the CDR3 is TGTGCCAGCACCACCCCGGGCGGGAGGAATAATCAGCAGTTCTTC.

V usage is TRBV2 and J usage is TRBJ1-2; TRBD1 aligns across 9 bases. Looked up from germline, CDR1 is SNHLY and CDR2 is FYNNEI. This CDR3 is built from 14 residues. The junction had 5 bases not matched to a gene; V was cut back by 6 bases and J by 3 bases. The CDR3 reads CASRRQGGHYGYTF. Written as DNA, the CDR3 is TGTGCCAGCAGAAGACAGGGGGGGCACTATGGCTACACCTTC.

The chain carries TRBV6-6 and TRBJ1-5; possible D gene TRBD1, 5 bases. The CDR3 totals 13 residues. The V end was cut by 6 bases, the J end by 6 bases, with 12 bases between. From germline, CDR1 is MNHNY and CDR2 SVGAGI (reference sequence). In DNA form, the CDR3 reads TGTGCCAGCAGGACGACTCAGGGTCAGCCCCAGCATTTT. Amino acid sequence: CASRTTQGQPQHF.

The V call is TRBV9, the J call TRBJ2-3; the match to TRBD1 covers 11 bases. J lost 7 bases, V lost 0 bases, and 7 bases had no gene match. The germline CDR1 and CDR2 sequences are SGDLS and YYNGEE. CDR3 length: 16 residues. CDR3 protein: CASSVEWTGGLNTQYF. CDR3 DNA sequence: TGTGCCAGCAGCGTAGAGTGGACAGGGGGCCTAAATACGCAGTATTTT.

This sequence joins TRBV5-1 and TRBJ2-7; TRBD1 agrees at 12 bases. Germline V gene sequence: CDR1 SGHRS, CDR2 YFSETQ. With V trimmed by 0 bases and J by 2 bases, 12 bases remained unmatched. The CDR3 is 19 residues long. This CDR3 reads CASSLAGFPGQGATYEQYF. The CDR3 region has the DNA TGCGCCAGCAGCTTGGCCGGGTTCCCGGGACAGGGGGCCACCTACGAGCAGTACTTC.

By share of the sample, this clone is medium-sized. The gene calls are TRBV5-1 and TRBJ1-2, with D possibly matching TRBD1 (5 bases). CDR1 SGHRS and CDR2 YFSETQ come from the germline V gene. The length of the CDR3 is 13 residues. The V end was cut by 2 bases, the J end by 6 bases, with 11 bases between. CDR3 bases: TGCGCCAGCAGCTTAACAGGTCCGGATGGCTACACCTTC. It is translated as CASSLTGPDGYTF. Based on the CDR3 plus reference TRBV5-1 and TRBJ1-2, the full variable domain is KAGVTQTPRYLIKTRGQQVTLSCSPISGHRSVSWYQQTPGQGLQFLFEYFSETQRNKGNFPGRFSGRQFSNSRSEMNVSTLELGDSALYLCASSLTGPDGYTFGSGTRLTVV.

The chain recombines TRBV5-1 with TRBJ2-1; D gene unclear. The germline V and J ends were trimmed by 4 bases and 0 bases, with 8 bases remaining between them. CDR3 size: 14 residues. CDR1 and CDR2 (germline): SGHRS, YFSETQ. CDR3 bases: TGCGCCAGCAGCGCCTCCGGCTCCTACAATGAGCAGTTCTTC. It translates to CASSASGSYNEQFF. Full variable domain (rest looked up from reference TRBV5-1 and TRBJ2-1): KAGVTQTPRYLIKTRGQQVTLSCSPISGHRSVSWYQQTPGQGLQFLFEYFSETQRNKGNFPGRFSGRQFSNSRSEMNVSTLELGDSALYLCASSASGSYNEQFFGPGTRLTVL.

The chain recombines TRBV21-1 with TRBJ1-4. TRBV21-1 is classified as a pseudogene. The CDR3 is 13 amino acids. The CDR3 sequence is CASRSPPRGELFF. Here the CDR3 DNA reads TGTGCCTCAAGGTCCCCCCCCCGCGGTGAGCTGTTTTTT.

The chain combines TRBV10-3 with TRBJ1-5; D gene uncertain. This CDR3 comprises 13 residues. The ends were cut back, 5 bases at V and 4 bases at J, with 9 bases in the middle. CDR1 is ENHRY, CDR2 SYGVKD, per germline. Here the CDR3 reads CAISPTGNQPQHF. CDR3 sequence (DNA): TGTGCCATCAGTCCTACCGGTAATCAGCCCCAGCATTTT.

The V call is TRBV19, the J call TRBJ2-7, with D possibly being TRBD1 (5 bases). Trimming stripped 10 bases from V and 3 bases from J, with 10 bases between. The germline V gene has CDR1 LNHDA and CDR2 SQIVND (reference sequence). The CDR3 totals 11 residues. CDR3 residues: CATRQFYEQYF. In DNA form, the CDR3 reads TGTGCCACTCGACAGTTCTACGAGCAGTACTTC.

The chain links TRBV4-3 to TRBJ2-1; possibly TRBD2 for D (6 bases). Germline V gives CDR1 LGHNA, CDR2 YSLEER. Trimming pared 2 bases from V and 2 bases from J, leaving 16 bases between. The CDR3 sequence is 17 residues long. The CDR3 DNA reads TGCGCCAGCAGCCAATTAGTCCGGCGGGGTCCCTACAATGAGCAGTTCTTC. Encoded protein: CASSQLVRRGPYNEQFF.

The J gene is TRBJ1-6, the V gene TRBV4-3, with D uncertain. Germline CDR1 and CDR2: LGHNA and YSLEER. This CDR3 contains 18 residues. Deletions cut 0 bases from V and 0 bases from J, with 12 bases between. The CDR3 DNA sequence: TGCGCCAGCAGCCAAGAGTCTAAGCCCCACTCCTATAATTCACCCCTCCACTTT. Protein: CASSQESKPHSYNSPLHF.

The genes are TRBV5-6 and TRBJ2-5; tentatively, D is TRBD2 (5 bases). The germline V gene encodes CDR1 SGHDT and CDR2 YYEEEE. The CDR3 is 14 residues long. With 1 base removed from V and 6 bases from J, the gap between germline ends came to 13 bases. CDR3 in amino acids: CASSLSAGMKTQYF. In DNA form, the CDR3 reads TGTGCCAGCAGCTTGTCGGCCGGGATGAAGACCCAGTACTTC.

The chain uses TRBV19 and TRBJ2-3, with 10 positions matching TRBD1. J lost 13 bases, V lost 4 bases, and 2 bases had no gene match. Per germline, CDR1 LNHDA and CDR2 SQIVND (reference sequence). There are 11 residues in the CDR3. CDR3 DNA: TGTGCCAGTAGTAGCGGACAGGGGGAGTATTTT. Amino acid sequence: CASSSGQGEYF.

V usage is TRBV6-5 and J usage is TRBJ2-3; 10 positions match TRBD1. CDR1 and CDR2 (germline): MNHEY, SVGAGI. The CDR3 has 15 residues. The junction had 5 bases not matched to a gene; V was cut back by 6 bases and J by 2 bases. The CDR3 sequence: CASSPDRGPTDTQYF. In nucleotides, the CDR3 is TGTGCCAGCAGCCCCGACAGGGGGCCCACAGATACGCAGTATTTT.

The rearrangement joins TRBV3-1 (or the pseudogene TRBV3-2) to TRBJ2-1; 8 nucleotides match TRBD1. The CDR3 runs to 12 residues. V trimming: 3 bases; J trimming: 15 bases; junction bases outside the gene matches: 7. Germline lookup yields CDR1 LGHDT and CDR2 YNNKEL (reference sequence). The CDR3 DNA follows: TGTGCCAGCAGCCAGGGTGGACAGGGTCGGTTCTTC. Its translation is CASSQGGQGRFF.

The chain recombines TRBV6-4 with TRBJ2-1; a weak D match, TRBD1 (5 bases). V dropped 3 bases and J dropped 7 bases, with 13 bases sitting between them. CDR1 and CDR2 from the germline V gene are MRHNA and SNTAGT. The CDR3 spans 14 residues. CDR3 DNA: TGTGCCAGCAGTGAGAGCCAGGGCCTGAATGAGCAGTTCTTC. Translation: CASSESQGLNEQFF.

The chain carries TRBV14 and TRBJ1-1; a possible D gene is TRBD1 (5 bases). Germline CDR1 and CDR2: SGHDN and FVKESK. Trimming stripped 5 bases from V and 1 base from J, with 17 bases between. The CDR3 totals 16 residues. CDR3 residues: CASSVRQGLPNTEAFF. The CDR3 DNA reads TGTGCCAGCAGCGTTCGTCAGGGCCTACCGAACACTGAAGCTTTCTTT.

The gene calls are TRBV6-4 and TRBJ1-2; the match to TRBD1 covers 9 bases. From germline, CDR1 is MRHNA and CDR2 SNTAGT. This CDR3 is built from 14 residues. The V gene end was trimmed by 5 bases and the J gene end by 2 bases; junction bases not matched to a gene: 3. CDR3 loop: CASSPGTGNYGYTF. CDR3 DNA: TGTGCCAGCAGTCCAGGGACAGGGAACTATGGCTACACCTTC.

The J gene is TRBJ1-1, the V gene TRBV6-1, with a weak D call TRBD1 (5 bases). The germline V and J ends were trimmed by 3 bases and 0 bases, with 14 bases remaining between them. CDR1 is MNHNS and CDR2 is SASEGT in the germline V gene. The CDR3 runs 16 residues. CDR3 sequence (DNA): TGTGCCAGCAGTGAGCCCCAGGGAACATTGAACACTGAAGCTTTCTTT. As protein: CASSEPQGTLNTEAFF.

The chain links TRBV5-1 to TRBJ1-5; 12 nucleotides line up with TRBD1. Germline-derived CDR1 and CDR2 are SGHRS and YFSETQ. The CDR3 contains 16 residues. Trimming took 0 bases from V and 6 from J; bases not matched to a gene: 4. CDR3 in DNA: TGCGCCAGCAGCTTGGATGGGACAGGGGGCCGTCAGCCCCAGCATTTT. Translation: CASSLDGTGGRQPQHF.

CDR3 in DNA: TGTGCCAGTAGTTACCAGGGGAGAACAGATACGCAGTATTTT. It is translated as CASSYQGRTDTQYF. The V gene is TRBV19, the J gene TRBJ2-3; D might be TRBD1 (6 bases). The CDR3 length is 14 residues. V lost 5 bases, J lost 3 bases, and 12 bases lay in between. Looked up from germline, CDR1 is LNHDA and CDR2 is SQIVND (reference sequence).

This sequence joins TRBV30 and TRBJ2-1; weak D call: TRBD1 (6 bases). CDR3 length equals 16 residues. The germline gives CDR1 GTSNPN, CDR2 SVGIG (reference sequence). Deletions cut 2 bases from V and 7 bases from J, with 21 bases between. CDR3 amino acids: CAWSTLRQAVGNEQFF. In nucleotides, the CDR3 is TGTGCCTGGAGTACGCTTCGACAGGCCGTTGGGAATGAGCAGTTCTTC.

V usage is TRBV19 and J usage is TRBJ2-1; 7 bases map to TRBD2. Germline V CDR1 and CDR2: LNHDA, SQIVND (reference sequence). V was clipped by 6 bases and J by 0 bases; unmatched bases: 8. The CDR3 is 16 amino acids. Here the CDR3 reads CASRPTSASSYNEQFF. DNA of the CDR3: TGTGCCAGTAGGCCAACTAGCGCGAGCTCCTACAATGAGCAGTTCTTC.